This T cell receptor (beta chain) was recorded in a study of blood T cell repertoires in COVID-19. This CDR3 has 15 amino acids. CDR1 MDHEN and CDR2 SYDVKM come from the germline V gene. J lost 6 bases, V lost 6 bases, and 8 bases had no gene match. TCRdb keeps only in-frame clones here, not all; method: immunoSEQ multiplex PCR. The sample carries 200,000 to 250,000 clones, around four fifths recorded once. This clone is categorized as medium-sized (0.01 to 0.1%). The sequenced sample consisted of peripheral blood. The TCR was taken from a man in his fifties or sixties with active or convalescent COVID-19. The gene calls are TRBV28 and TRBJ1-2; 12 nucleotides match TRBD1. CDR3 region: CASRIPGTGGDGYTF. CDR3 nucleotides: TGTGCCAGCAGGATCCCCGGGACAGGGGGCGATGGCTACACCTTC.